Each of the 26 T cell receptor beta chains below was sequenced from the same sample in a study of human T cells and chemical hapten exposure. Time point: patch test 2, 6 weeks after DPC sensitization. Treatment meaning: therapeutic diphenylcyclopropenone sensitization with weekly scalp DPC. TCRdb reanalysed the RACE reads using MiXCR and keeps one entry per CDR3 protein. This sample has about 380,000 distinct CDR3 sequences, with just under 6.5% found just once. Sequenced here: whole blood, sampled in connection with sensitization to the hapten diphenylcyclopropenone (DPC). These receptors were collected from a young woman with alopecia areata. Some clones in this sample may be carry-over from other donors' samples.

For this clonotype: The junction and the germline gene differ at one end; a read error may be behind it. This rearrangement joins TRBV9 to TRBJ2-2; the D gene is possibly TRBD1 (6 bases). Germline V gene data show CDR1 as SGDLS and CDR2 as YYNGEE. The CDR3 extends over 17 amino acids. The CDR3 spells CAGSVKRGSPNTGELFF. CDR3 nucleotide sequence: TGTGCCGGCAGCGTAAAAAGGGGGAGTCCGAACACCGGGGAGCTGTTTTTT.

The chain is built from TRBV7-9 and TRBJ1-6; D remains unclear. The CDR3 runs to 15 residues. Germline V CDR1 and CDR2: SEHNR, FQNEAQ (reference sequence). Between the trimmed V and J ends, which lost 3 bases and 2 bases, there was a span of 8 bases. The CDR3 spells CASSFGTAYNSPLHF. The CDR3 DNA is TGTGCCAGCAGCTTTGGAACCGCCTATAATTCACCCCTCCACTTT. The variable domain in full, with the rest retrieved from reference TRBV7-9 and TRBJ1-6, is DTGVSQNPRHKITKRGQNVTFRCDPISEHNRLYWYRQTLGQGPEFLTYFQNEAQLEKSRLLSDRFSAERPKGSFSTLEIQRTEQGDSAMYLCASSFGTAYNSPLHFGNGTRLTVT.

This clonotype was detected many times. The chain couples TRBV7-2 to TRBJ1-2; 9 bases line up with TRBD1. Germline CDR1 reads SGHTA; CDR2 reads FQGNSA. After removal of 6 bases from V and 4 bases from J, the junction contained 9 bases not matched to a gene. The CDR3 runs to 15 residues. CDR3 sequence (DNA): TGTGCCAGCAGAAAAGACGGACAGGGGAGCTATGGCTACACCTTC. This translates into CASRKDGQGSYGYTF.

The genes are TRBV18 and TRBJ1-1, with 7 bases fitting TRBD1. V shed 3 bases, J shed 4 bases, and the junction held 8 bases outside the gene matches. Germline CDR1 is KGHSH and CDR2 is LQKENI. This CDR3 is built from 15 residues. In DNA form, the CDR3 reads TGTGCCAGCTCACCCGGACAGGCTATTAGCACTGAAGCTTTCTTT. The encoded protein is CASSPGQAISTEAFF.

As DNA, the CDR3 is TGTGCCAGCAGCCAGACAAGGCTATCCTACGAGCAGTACTTC. As protein: CASSQTRLSYEQYF. This chain joins TRBV12-3 or TRBV12-4 and TRBJ2-7; no clear D gene. The germline V and J ends were trimmed by 6 bases and 1 base, with 13 bases remaining between them. CDR3 size: 14 residues.

This clonotype was detected many times. This chain joins TRBV7-6 and TRBJ1-5; 8 positions agree with TRBD1. Germline trimming cut 5 bases from V and 9 bases from J; bases unmatched to any gene: 12. Germline CDR1 is SGHVS and CDR2 is FNYEAQ. The CDR3 is made up of 15 amino acids. CDR3 amino acids: CASSQGQATQWPQHF. The CDR3 coding sequence is TGTGCCAGCAGCCAGGGACAGGCCACCCAGTGGCCCCAGCATTTT.

This clonotype was counted ten times or more. This sequence joins TRBV27 and TRBJ2-7; 10 bases map to TRBD1. Germline CDR1 is MNHEY and CDR2 is SMNVEV (reference sequence). The J segment lost 4 bases and the V segment lost 6 bases, leaving 6 bases of the junction unmatched. This CDR3 comprises 14 residues. As DNA, the CDR3 is TGTGCCAGCAGCTGGTCGGGACAGGGGTACGAGCAGTACTTC. Protein product: CASSWSGQGYEQYF.

This clonotype was counted at least ten times. V and J are TRBV2 and TRBJ2-4, with D possibly matching TRBD1 (5 bases). The CDR3 has 12 amino acids. Germline values: CDR1 SNHLY, CDR2 FYNNEI. Trimming cost V 7 bases and J 2 bases, with 6 bases left between them. CDR3 DNA sequence: TGTGCCAGCAAGGGGTCCAAAAACATTCAGTACTTC. It yields the protein CASKGSKNIQYF.

This clonotype was observed a handful of times. This chain joins TRBV6-2 or TRBV6-3 and TRBJ2-7; TRBD2 might be the D (6 bases). The CDR3 is made up of 14 amino acids. Germline V CDR1 and CDR2: MNHEY, SVGEGT. Trimming shortened V by 7 bases and J by 7 bases, and 20 bases separated the two germline ends. The DNA of the CDR3 is TGTGCCAGCATCGATTCGACTAGGCGTGGGGAGCAGTACTTC. It translates to CASIDSTRRGEQYF.

This chain links TRBV5-5 with TRBJ2-2; no firm D call. Trimming cost V 3 bases and J 3 bases, with 12 bases left between them. This CDR3 spans 15 amino acids. The germline gives CDR1 SGHKS, CDR2 YYEKEE (reference sequence). DNA of the CDR3: TGTGCCAGCAGCTCCGTGGGATTGGACACCGGGGAGCTGTTTTTT. This gives the protein CASSSVGLDTGELFF.

The gene calls are TRBV29-1 and TRBJ1-1; no clear D. Germline V lookup: CDR1 SQVTM, CDR2 ANQGSEA. V lost 4 bases and J lost 5, with 17 bases in between. The CDR3 consists of 14 residues. The CDR3 DNA sequence: TGCAGCGTTGGCCTTTTCCATTCGGGGACTGAAGCTTTCTTT. The encoded protein is CSVGLFHSGTEAFF.

This clonotype has ten or more counts. V and J are TRBV6-5 and TRBJ1-3; 7 bases map to TRBD1. The V gene end was trimmed by 8 bases and the J gene end by 1 base; junction bases not matched to a gene: 8. This CDR3 has 15 residues. Germline V gene sequence: CDR1 MNHEY, CDR2 SVGAGI. In DNA form, the CDR3 reads TGTGCCAGCCGTTCACAGGGGCTTTCTGGAAACACCATATATTTT. It translates to CASRSQGLSGNTIYF.

The table lists this clonotype with a few counts. J is TRBJ2-4 and V is TRBV7-2; D gene ambiguous. The CDR3 is 13 residues long. The germline gives CDR1 SGHTA, CDR2 FQGNSA. V lost 4 bases and J lost 7, with 11 bases in between. The CDR3 DNA sequence: TGTGCCAGCAGCTCTAGTCCGGCTAACATTCAGTACTTC. This gives the protein CASSSSPANIQYF.

This clonotype occurred many times. The J gene is TRBJ2-5, the V gene TRBV6-2 or TRBV6-3; unclear D gene. V was cut by 8 bases and J by 0 bases, with 7 bases left in between. This CDR3 is built from 12 residues. Germline V gives CDR1 MNHEY, CDR2 SVGEGT. This CDR3 reads CASRRNQETQYF. CDR3 bases: TGTGCCAGCCGACGGAACCAAGAGACCCAGTACTTC.

The table lists this clonotype with many counts. The gene calls are TRBV24-1 and TRBJ1-5; 8 nucleotides match TRBD1. The germline V gene has CDR1 KGHDR and CDR2 SFDVKD. The CDR3 runs 14 residues. V lost 5 bases to trimming and J lost 6 bases; unmatched junction nucleotides: 5. DNA of the CDR3: TGTGCCACCAGTGGACAGGGGAACGGTCAGCCCCAGCATTTT. It yields the protein CATSGQGNGQPQHF.

As DNA, the CDR3 is TGTGCCAGCATCGAACCCAATTCAGAGACCCAGTACTTC. Protein product: CASIEPNSETQYF. The chain recombines TRBV7-2 with TRBJ2-5, with D unclear. The CDR3 extends over 13 amino acids. CDR1 is SGHTA, CDR2 FQGNSA, per germline. V was cut by 7 bases and J by 4 bases, with 13 bases left in between.

This clonotype has ten or more counts. This chain joins TRBV10-3 and TRBJ2-7; D is tentatively TRBD1 or TRBD2 (5 bases each). CDR3 length: 15 amino acids. Germline lookup yields CDR1 ENHRY and CDR2 SYGVKD. V shed 5 bases and J shed 3 bases, with 17 bases lying between them. CDR3 nucleotide sequence: TGTGCCATCAGTCCAAAGGGGACGGGATTCTACGAGCAGTACTTC. This codes for CAISPKGTGFYEQYF.

In its sample, this clonotype was seen many times. The chain combines TRBV4-3 with TRBJ1-6, with D possibly being TRBD1 (5 bases). Germline V gene data show CDR1 as LGHNA and CDR2 as YSLEER. The CDR3 is 17 amino acids. Trimming removed 0 bases from V and 6 bases from J, with 15 bases in between. CDR3 nucleotides: TGCGCCAGCAGCCAAGATTTTCCTGAGACAGCTAATTCACCCCTCCACTTT. This sequence encodes CASSQDFPETANSPLHF.

This clonotype was detected only a few times. This chain joins TRBV12-3 or TRBV12-4 and TRBJ2-2, with 10 bases aligning to TRBD1. This CDR3 has 15 residues. V dropped 3 bases and J dropped 5; count of bases not matched to a gene: 3. DNA for the CDR3: TGTGCCAGCAGTTTCGGGACAGGGGTAACCGGGGAGCTGTTTTTT. Protein: CASSFGTGVTGELFF.

This clonotype was detected ten times or more. The chain recombines TRBV14 with TRBJ2-7; D may correspond to TRBD1 or TRBD2 (6 bases each). The CDR3 loop spans 15 amino acids. The ends were cut back, 1 base at V and 6 bases at J, with 16 bases in the middle. Germline CDR1 is SGHDN and CDR2 is FVKESK. The CDR3 DNA follows: TGTGCCAGCAGCCAAGGTGGGGGGCGTTGGTCCGAGCAGTACTTC. Translated: CASSQGGGRWSEQYF.

V gene TRBV9 combines with J gene TRBJ2-1; D unclear. Germline CDR1 and CDR2: SGDLS and YYNGEE. Trimming cost V 0 bases and J 4 bases, with 5 bases left between them. This CDR3 region has 13 residues. The CDR3 nucleotides read TGTGCCAGCAGCGTAGGTGTGTACAATGAGCAGTTCTTC. It yields the protein CASSVGVYNEQFF.

This clonotype showed up just a few times. This chain connects TRBV5-1 to TRBJ1-1; D unresolved. The V and J ends lost 0 bases and 4 bases respectively, with 13 bases between them. This CDR3 has 15 residues. Per the germline V gene, CDR1 is SGHRS and CDR2 is YFSETQ. The CDR3 protein is CASSLAGNIGTEAFF. In nucleotides, the CDR3 is TGCGCCAGCAGCTTGGCGGGGAATATAGGCACTGAAGCTTTCTTT.

This clonotype showed up just a few times. The chain joins TRBV24-1 to TRBJ2-5, with D uncertain. Trimming left V 3 bases short and J 1 base short, with 11 bases between. CDR1 is KGHDR and CDR2 is SFDVKD in the germline V gene. This CDR3 comprises 15 residues. DNA of the CDR3: TGTGCCACCAGTGATCCGCTCGGCAGCCAAGAGACCCAGTACTTC. Amino acid sequence: CATSDPLGSQETQYF.

This clonotype was detected many times. The chain carries TRBV7-9 and TRBJ2-1; TRBD2 aligns across 9 bases. From germline, CDR1 is SEHNR and CDR2 FQNEAQ (reference sequence). The CDR3 loop spans 17 amino acids. Trimming removed 1 base from V and 8 bases from J; junction bases left unmatched: 12. In DNA form, the CDR3 reads TGTGCCAGCAGCTTAGGCGGGGGGGCCGCTGGTCTCCATGAGCAGTTCTTC. Its translation is CASSLGGGAAGLHEQFF.

In DNA form, the CDR3 reads TGTGCCAGCAGTCACCCCCCCGGACAGGGAACGCAGTACTTC. This sequence encodes CASSHPPGQGTQYF. The chain links TRBV28 to TRBJ2-5, with 8 bases fitting TRBD1. After removal of 5 bases from V and 11 bases from J, the junction contained 13 bases not matched to a gene. There are 14 residues in the CDR3. The germline V gene encodes CDR1 MDHEN and CDR2 SYDVKM.

This clonotype appeared many times. The V gene is TRBV29-1, the J gene TRBJ2-3; possibly TRBD1 for D (6 bases). This CDR3 has 12 residues. Trimming removed 6 bases at V and 4 bases at J, with 11 bases between. Per the germline V gene, CDR1 is SQVTM and CDR2 is ANQGSEA. This chain's CDR3 is CSVDTGSDTQYF. The CDR3 nucleotides are TGCAGCGTCGATACAGGGTCAGATACGCAGTATTTT.